The T cell receptor beta chain under discussion was sequenced for a study of cytotoxic CD8 clonotypes in ibrutinib-treated CLL. The overall study: Samples had a mean of roughly 250,000 productive templates and some 94,000 productive rearrangements.

Comment on this clone: Antigen unknown.

The CDR3 totals 14 residues. Trimming took 3 bases from V and 5 from J; bases not matched to a gene: 5. Germline CDR1 is SGDLS and CDR2 is YYNGEE. Points from the study as a whole: Contraction or stability on treatment characterized the public clonotypes, which were uncommon.

The data were produced by immunoSEQ multiplex PCR, yet TCRdb's version contains in-frame clones alone and is incomplete. Seen here are some 310,000 clones, more than 65% observed once, and the top ten hold 6.5% to 8.5%. This clonotype was sampled from a human donor with chronic lymphocytic leukemia. V and J are TRBV9 and TRBJ1-1; 9 bases fit TRBD1. Sequencing was performed on PBMCs, taken before ibrutinib treatment. This CDR3 reads CASSEGQGVTEAFF. The CDR3 region has the DNA TGTGCCAGCAGCGAGGGACAGGGTGTAACTGAAGCTTTCTTT.